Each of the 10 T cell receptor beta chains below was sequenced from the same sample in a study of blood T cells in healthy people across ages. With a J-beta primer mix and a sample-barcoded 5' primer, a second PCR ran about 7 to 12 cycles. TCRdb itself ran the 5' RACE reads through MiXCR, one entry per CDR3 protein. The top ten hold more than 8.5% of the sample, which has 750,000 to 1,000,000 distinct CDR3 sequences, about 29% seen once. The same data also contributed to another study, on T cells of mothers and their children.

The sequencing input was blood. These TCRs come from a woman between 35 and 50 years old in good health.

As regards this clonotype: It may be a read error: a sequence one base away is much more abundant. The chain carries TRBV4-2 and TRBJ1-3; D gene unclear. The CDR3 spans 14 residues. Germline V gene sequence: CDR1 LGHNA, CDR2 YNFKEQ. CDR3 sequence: CAGSQDWQGNTIYF. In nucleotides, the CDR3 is TGTGCCGGCAGCCAAGATTGGCAGGGAAACACCATATATTTT.

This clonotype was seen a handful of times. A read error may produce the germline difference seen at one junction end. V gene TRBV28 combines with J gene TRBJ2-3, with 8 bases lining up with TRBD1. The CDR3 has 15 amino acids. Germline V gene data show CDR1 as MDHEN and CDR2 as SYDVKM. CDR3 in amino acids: CASNLPGGATDTQYF. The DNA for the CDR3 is TGTGCCAGCAATTTACCAGGGGGCGCAACAGATACGCAGTATTTT.

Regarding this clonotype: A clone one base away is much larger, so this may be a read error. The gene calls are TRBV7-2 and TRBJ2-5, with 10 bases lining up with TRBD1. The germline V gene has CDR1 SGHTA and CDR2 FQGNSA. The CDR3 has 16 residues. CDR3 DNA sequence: TGTGCCAGCAGCTTAGCGCTGGGACAGGGGTACTACGAGCAGCACTTC. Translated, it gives CASSLALGQGYYEQHF.

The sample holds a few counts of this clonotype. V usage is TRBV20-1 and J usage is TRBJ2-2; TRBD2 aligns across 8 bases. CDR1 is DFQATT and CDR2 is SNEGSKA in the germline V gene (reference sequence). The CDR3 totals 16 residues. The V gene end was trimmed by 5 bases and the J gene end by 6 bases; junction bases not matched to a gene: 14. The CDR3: CSAPRRTGTRSGELFF. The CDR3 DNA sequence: TGCAGTGCTCCAAGACGGACCGGGACTAGGTCCGGGGAGCTGTTTTTT.

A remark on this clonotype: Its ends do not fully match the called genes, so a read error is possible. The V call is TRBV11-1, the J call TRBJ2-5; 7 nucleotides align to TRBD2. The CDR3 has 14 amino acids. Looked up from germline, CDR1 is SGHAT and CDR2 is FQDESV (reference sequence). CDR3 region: CVSSLRGGQETQYF. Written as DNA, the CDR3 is TGTGTCAGCAGCCTCCGCGGGGGACAAGAGACCCAGTACTTC.

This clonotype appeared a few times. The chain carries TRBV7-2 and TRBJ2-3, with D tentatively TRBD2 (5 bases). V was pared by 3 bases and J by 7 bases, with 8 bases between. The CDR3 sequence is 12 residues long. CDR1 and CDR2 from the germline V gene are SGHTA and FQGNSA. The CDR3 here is CASSFRENTQYF. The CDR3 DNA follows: TGTGCCAGCAGCTTTCGGGAAAATACGCAGTATTTT. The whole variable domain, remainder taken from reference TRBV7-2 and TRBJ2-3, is GAGVSQSPSNKVTEKGKDVELRCDPISGHTALYWYRQSLGQGLEFLIYFQGNSAPDKSGLPSDRFSAERTGGSVSTLTIQRTQQEDSAVYLCASSFRENTQYFGPGTRLTVL.

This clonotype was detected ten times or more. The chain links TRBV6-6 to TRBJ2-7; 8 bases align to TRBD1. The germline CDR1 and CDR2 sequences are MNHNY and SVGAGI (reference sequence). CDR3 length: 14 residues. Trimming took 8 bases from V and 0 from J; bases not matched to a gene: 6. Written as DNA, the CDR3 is TGTGCCAGCGTCGGACAGGGCAACTCCTACGAGCAGTACTTC. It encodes CASVGQGNSYEQYF.

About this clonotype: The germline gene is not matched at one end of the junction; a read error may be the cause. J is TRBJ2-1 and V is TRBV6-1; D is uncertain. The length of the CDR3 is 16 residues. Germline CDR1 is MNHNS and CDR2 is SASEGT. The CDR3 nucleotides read TGTGCCGGCAGTGAATTGGACGGTAGCTCCTACAATGAGCAGTTCTTC. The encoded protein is CAGSELDGSSYNEQFF.

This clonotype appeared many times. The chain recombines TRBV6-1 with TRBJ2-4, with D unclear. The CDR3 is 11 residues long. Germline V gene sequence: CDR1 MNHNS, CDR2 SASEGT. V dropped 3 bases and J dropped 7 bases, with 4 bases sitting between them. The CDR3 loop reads CASSDRNIQYF. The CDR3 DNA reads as TGTGCCAGCAGTGACCGTAACATTCAGTACTTC.

The CDR3 DNA reads as TGTGCCAGCAGTTACTCCCGGGGTCTCGGTGAGCAGTTCTTC. This sequence encodes CASSYSRGLGEQFF. J is TRBJ2-1 and V is TRBV6-2 or TRBV6-3, with a weak D call TRBD2 (5 bases). Germline V gene data show CDR1 as MNHEY and CDR2 as SVGEGT. CDR3 length: 14 amino acids. Trimming left V 0 bases short and J 9 bases short, with 12 bases between.